The TCR beta chain under discussion was sequenced for a study of blood T cell repertoires in COVID-19. Study-level information: Samples representing acute and convalescent COVID-19 were sourced from the United States, Italy and Spain. From T cells, B-cell-depleted T cells, or PBMCs came the material, which was cDNA or gDNA.

The CDR3 is 15 amino acids. From germline, CDR1 is MNHNS and CDR2 SASEGT. V dropped 2 bases and J dropped 5 bases, with 13 bases sitting between them. Per the authors' pipeline: Amplifying reference gene primers gave estimates of nucleated cell counts. Assay: immunoSEQ multiplex PCR; the TCRdb copy retains only in-frame clones and omits some. The V and J calls and clone size are taken from that table; D and trimming were inferred from the DNA. In the table there are some 67,000 clones, approximately 87% of which are singletons. Material: peripheral blood. This chain connects TRBV6-1 to TRBJ1-5; D gene ambiguous. This receptor was taken from a man aged 50 or older with active COVID-19. The CDR3 DNA reads TGTGCCAGCAGTGAACGCCGGGAGGGCCATCAGCCCCAGCATTTT. It is translated as CASSERREGHQPQHF.